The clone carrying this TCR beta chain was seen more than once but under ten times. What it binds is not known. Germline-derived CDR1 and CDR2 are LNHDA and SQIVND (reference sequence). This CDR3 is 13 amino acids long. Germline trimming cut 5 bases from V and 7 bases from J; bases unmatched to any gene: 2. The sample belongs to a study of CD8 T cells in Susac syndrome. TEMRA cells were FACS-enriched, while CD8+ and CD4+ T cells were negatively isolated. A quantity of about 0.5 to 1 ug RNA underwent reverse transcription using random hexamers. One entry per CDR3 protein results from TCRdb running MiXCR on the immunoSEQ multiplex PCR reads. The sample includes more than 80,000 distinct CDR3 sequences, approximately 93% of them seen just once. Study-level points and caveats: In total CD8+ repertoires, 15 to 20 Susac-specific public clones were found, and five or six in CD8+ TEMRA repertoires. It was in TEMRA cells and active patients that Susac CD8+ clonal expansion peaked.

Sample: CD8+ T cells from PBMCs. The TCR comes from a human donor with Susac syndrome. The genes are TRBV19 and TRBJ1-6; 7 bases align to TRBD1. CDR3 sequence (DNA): TGTGCCAGTAGTTGGGACAGCAATTCACCCCTCCACTTT. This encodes CASSWDSNSPLHF.